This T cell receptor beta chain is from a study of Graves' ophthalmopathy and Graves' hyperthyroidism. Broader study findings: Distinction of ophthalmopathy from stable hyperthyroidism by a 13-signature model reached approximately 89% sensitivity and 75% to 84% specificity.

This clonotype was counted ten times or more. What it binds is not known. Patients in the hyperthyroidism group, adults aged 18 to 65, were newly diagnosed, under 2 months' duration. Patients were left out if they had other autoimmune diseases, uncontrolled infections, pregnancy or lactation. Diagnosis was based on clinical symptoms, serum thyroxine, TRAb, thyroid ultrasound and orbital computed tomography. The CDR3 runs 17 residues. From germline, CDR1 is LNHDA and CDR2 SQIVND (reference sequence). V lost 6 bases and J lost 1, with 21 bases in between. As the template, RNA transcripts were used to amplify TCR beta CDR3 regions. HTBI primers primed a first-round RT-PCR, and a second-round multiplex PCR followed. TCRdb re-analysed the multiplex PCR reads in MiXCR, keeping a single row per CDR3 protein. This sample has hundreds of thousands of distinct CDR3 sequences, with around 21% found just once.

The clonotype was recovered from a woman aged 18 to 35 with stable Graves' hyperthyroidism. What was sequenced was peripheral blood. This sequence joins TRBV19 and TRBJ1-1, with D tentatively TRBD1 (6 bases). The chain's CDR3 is CASRVRGNLDQNTEAFF. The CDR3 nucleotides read TGTGCCAGTAGGGTAAGGGGGAACCTCGATCAGAACACTGAAGCTTTCTTT.